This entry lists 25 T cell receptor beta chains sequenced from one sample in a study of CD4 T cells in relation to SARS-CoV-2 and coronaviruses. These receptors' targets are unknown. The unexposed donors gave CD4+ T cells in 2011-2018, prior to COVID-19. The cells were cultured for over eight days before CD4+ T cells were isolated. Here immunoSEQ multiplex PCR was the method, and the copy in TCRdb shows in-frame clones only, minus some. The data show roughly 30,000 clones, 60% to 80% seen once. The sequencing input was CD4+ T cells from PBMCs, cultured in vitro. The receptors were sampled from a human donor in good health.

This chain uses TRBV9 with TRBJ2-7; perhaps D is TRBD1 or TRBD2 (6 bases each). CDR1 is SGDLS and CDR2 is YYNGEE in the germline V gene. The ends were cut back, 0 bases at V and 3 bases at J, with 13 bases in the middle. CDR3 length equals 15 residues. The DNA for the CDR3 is TGTGCCAGCAGCGTAGGAGGGGGGACCTACTACGAGCAGTACTTC. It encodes CASSVGGGTYYEQYF.

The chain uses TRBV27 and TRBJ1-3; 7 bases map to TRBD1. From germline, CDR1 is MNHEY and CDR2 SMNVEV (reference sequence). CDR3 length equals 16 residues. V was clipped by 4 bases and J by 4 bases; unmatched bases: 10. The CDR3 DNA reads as TGTGCCAGCAGTTGCCCATTGACAGGGTGGGGAAACACCATATATTTT. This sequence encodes CASSCPLTGWGNTIYF.

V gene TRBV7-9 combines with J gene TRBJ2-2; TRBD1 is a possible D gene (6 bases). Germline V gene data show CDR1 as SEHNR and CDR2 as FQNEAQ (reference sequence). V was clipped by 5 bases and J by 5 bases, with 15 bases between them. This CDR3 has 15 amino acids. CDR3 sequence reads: CASSNRYTGTGELFF. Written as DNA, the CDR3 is TGTGCCAGCAGCAACCGATATACAGGGACCGGGGAGCTGTTTTTT.

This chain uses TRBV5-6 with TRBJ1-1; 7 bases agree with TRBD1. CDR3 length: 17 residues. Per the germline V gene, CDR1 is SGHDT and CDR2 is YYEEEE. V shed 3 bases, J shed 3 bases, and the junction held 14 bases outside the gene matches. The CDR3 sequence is CASSSEGGAYRDTEAFF. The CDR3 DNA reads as TGTGCCAGCAGCTCGGAAGGGGGCGCCTACCGTGACACTGAAGCTTTCTTT.

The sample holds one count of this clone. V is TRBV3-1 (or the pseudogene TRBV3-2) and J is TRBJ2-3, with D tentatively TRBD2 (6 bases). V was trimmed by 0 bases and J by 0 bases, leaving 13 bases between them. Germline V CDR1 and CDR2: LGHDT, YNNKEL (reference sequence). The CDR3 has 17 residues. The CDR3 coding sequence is TGTGCCAGCAGCCAAGAGGCCGGGACTCATAGCACAGATACGCAGTATTTT. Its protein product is CASSQEAGTHSTDTQYF.

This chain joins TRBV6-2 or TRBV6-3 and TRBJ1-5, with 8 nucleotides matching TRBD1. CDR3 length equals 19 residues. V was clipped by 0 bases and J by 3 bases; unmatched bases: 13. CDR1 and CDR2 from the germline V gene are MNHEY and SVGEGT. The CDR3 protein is CASSYSMASGGFLNQPQHF. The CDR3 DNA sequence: TGTGCCAGCAGTTACTCGATGGCCTCAGGGGGCTTCCTCAATCAGCCCCAGCATTTT.

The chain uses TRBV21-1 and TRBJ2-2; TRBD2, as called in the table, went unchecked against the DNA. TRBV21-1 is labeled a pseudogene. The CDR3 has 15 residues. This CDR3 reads CASSNPGLNTGELFF. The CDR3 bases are TGTGCCAGCAGCAACCCGGGACTCAACACCGGGGAGCTGTTTTTT.

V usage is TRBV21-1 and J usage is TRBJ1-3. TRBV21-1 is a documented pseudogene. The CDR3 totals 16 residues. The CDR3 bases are TGTGCCAGCAGCAAATACAGAGGGAAGGGTGGAAACACCATATATTTT. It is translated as CASSKYRGKGGNTIYF.

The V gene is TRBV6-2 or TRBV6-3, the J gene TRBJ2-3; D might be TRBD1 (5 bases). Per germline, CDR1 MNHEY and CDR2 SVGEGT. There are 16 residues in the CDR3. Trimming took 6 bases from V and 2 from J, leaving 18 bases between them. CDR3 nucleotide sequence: TGTGCCAGCAGCGGCGCTTGGGGCAGTGCCACAGATACGCAGTATTTT. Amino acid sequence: CASSGAWGSATDTQYF.

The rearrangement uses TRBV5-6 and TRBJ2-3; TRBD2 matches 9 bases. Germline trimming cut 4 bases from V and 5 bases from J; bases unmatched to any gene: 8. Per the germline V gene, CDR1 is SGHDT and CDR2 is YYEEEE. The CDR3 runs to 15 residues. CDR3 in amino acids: CASSDSGRPGDTQYF. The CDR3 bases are TGTGCCAGCAGCGATAGCGGGAGACCCGGAGATACGCAGTATTTT.

The CDR3 protein is CASSQELGPYNEQFF. CDR3 DNA: TGTGCCAGCAGCCAAGAACTGGGGCCGTACAATGAGCAGTTCTTC. This chain uses TRBV3-1 (or the pseudogene TRBV3-2) with TRBJ2-1, with D maybe TRBD1 (5 bases). CDR1 LGHDT and CDR2 YNNKEL come from the germline V gene (reference sequence). The CDR3 spans 15 residues. Trimming removed 0 bases from V and 4 bases from J, with 10 bases in between.

The CDR3 region has the DNA TGTGCCAGCACGGGGACAGGGAACTCACCCCTCCACTTT. Residues: CASTGTGNSPLHF. The rearrangement joins TRBV6-5 to TRBJ1-6, with 9 bases aligning to TRBD1. CDR1 is MNHEY, CDR2 SVGAGI, per germline. The ends lost 7 bases at V and 10 bases at J; junction bases unmatched: 5. This CDR3 region has 13 residues.

The CDR3: CASSQPGQGWGELFF. CDR3 in DNA: TGTGCCAGCAGCCAACCGGGACAGGGGTGGGGGGAACTGTTTTTT. The V and J genes are TRBV3-1 (or the pseudogene TRBV3-2) and TRBJ1-4, with 10 bases lining up with TRBD1. V trimming: 2 bases; J trimming: 12 bases; junction bases outside the gene matches: 9. Germline V gene lookup returns CDR1 LGHDT and CDR2 YNNKEL (reference sequence). This CDR3 spans 15 amino acids.

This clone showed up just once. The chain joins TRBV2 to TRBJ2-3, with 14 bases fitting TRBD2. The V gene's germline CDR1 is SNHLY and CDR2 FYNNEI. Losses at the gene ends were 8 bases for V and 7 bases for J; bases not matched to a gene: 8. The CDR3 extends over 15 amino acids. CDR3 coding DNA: TGTGCCAGCGGGGGACTAGCGGGAGTTATAAATACGCAGTATTTT. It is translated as CASGGLAGVINTQYF.

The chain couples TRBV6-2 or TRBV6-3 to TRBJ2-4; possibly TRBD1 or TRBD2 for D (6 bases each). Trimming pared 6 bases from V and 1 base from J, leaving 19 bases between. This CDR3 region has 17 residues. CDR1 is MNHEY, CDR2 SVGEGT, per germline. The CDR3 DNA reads TGTGCCAGCAGCCGAGCCGGGACACGGGGGGCCAAAAACATTCAGTACTTC. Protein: CASSRAGTRGAKNIQYF.

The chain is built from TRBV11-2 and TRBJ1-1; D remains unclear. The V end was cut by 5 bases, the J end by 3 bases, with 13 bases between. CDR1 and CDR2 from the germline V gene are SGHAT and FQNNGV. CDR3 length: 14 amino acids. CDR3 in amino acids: CASSLRVTYTEAFF. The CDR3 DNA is TGTGCCAGCAGCCTAAGGGTAACGTACACTGAAGCTTTCTTT.

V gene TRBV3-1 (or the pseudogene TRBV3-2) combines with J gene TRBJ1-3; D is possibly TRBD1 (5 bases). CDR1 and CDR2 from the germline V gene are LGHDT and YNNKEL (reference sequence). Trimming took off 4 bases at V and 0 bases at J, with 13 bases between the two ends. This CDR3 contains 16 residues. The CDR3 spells CASSLGRRTSGNTIYF. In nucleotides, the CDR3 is TGTGCCAGCAGCCTGGGACGGCGGACCTCTGGAAACACCATATATTTT.

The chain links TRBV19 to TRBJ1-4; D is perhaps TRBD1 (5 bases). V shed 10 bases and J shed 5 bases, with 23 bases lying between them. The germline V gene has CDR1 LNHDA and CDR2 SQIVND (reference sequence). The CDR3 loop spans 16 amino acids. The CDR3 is CATSRIRTGTNEKLFF. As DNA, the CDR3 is TGTGCCACAAGTCGGATCCGAACGGGGACCAATGAAAAACTGTTTTTT.

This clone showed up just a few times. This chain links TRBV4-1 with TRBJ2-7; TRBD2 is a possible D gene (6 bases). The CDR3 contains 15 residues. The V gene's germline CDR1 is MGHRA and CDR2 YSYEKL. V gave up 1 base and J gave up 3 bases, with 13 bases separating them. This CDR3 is CASSQGLLGGYEQYF. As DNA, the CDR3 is TGCGCCAGCAGCCAAGGCCTCTTGGGAGGCTACGAGCAGTACTTC.

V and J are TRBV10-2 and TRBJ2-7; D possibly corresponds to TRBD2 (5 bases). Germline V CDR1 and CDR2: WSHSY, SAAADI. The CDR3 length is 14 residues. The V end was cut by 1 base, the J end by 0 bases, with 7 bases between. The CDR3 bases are TGCGCCAGCAGTGAGTGGGGAGTCTCCTACGAGCAGTACTTC. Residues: CASSEWGVSYEQYF.

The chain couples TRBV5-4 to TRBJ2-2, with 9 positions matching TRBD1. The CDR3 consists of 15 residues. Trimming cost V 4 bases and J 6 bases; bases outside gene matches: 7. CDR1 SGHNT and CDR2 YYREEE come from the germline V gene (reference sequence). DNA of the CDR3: TGTGCCAGCAGCATGATACAGGGGGCCCCCGGGGAGCTGTTTTTT. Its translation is CASSMIQGAPGELFF.

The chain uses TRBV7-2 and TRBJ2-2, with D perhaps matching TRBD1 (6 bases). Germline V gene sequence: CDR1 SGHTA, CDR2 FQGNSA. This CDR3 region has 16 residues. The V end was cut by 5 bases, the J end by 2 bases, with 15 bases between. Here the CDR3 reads CASSMQPGQNTGELFF. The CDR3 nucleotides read TGTGCCAGCAGCATGCAGCCGGGACAAAACACCGGGGAGCTGTTTTTT.

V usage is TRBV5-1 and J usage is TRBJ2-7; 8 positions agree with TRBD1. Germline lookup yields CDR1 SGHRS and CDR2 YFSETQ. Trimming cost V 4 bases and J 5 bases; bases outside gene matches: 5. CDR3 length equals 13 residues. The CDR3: CASSPDRGNEQYF. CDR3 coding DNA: TGCGCCAGCAGCCCAGACAGGGGAAACGAGCAGTACTTC.

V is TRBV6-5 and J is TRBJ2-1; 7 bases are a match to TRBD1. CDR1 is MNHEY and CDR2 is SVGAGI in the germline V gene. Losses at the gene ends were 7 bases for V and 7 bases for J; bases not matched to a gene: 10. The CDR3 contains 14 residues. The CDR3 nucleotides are TGTGCCAGCACAGCACGAGGGGGCGGTAATGAGCAGTTCTTC. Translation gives CASTARGGGNEQFF.

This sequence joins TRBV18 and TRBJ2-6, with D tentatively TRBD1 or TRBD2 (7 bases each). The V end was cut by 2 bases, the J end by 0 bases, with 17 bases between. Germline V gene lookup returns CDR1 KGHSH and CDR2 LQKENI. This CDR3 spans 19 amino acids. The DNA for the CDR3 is TGTGCCAGCTCACCAAGAGCCAGGGGGGGTTTCTCTGGGGCCAACGTCCTGACTTTC. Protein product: CASSPRARGGFSGANVLTF.